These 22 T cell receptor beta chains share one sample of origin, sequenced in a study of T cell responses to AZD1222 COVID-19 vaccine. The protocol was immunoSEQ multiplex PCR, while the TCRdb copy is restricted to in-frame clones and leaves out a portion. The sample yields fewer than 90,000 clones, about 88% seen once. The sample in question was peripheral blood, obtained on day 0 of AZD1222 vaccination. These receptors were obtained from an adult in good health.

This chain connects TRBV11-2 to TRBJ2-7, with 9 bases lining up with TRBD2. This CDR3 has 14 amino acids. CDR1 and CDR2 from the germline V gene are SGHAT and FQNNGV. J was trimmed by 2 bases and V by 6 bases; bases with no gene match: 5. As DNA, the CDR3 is TGTGCCAGCAGTCTAGCGGGGTTACCCTACGAGCAGTACTTC. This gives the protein CASSLAGLPYEQYF.

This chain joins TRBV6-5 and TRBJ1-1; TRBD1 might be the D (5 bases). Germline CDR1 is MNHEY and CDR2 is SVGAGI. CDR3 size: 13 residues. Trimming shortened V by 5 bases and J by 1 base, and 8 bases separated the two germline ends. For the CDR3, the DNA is TGTGCCAGCAGTCTGAGGGGGAACACTGAAGCTTTCTTT. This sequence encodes CASSLRGNTEAFF.

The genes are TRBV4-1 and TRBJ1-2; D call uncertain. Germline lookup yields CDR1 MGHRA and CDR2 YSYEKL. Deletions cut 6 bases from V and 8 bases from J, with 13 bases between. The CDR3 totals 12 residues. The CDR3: CASSWQLGGYTF. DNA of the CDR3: TGCGCCAGCAGTTGGCAACTGGGGGGCTACACCTTC.

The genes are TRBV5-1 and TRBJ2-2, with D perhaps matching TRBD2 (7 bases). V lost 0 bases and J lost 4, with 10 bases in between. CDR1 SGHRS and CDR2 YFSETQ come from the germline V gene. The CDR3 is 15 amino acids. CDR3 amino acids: CASSLEGEGTGELFF. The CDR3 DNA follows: TGCGCCAGCAGCTTGGAGGGGGAGGGCACCGGGGAGCTGTTTTTT.

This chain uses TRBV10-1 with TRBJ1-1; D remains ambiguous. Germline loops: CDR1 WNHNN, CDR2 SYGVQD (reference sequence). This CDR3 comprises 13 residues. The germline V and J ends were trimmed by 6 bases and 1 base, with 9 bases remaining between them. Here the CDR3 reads CASSLDGNTEAFF. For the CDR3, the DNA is TGCGCCAGCAGCTTGGACGGGAACACTGAAGCTTTCTTT.

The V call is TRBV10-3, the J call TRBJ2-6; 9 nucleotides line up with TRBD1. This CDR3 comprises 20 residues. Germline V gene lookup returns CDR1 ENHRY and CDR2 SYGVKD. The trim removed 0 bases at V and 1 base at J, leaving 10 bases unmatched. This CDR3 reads CAISESLGQGKGSGANVLTF. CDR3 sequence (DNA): TGTGCCATCAGTGAGTCCTTGGGACAGGGTAAAGGATCTGGGGCCAACGTCCTGACTTTC.

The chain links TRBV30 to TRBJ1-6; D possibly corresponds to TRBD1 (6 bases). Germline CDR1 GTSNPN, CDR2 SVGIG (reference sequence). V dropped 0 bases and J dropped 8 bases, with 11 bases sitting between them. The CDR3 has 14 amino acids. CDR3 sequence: CAWSVRGADSPLHF. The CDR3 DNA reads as TGTGCCTGGAGTGTCCGGGGGGCTGATTCACCCCTCCACTTT. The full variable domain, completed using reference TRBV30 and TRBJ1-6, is SQTIHQWPATLVQPVGSPLSLECTVEGTSNPNLYWYRQAAGRGLQLLFYSVGIGQISSEVPQNLSASRPQDRQFILSSKKLLLSDSGFYLCAWSVRGADSPLHFGNGTRLTVT.

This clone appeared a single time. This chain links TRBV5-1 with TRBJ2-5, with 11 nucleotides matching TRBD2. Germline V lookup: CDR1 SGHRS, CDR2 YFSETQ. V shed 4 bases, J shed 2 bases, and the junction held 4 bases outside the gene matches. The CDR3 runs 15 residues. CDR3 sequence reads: CASSPGLAVQETQYF. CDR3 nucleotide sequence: TGCGCCAGCAGCCCGGGACTAGCGGTACAAGAGACCCAGTACTTC.

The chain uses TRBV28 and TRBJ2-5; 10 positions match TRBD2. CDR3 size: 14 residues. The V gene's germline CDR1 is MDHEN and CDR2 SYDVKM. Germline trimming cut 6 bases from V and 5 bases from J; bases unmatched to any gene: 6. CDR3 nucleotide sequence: TGTGCCAGCAGCAGCGGGAGGGCCGGGGAGACCCAGTACTTC. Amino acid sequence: CASSSGRAGETQYF.

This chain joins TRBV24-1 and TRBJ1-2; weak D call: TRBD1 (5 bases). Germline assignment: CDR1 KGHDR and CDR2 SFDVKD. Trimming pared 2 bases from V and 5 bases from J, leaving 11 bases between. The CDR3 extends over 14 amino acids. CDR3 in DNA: TGTGCCACCAGTGATTCCAGGGCGGGGTATGGCTACACCTTC. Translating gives CATSDSRAGYGYTF.

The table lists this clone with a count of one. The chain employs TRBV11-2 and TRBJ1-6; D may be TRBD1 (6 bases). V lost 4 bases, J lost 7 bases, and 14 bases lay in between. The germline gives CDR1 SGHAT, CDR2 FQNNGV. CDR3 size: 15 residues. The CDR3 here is CASSSTGQWNSPLHF. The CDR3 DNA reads TGTGCCAGCAGCTCCACGGGACAATGGAATTCACCCCTCCACTTT.

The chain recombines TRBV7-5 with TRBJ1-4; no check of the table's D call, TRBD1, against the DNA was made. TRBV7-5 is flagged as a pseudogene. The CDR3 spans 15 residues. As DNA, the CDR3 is TGTGTCAGAAGCTGTCTCGGCAGGGAAAAAGAGAAACTGTTTTTT. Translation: CVRSCLGREKEKLFF.

The CDR3 DNA follows: TGTGCCAGCAGCTTGGATCAAAACCAGCCCCAGCATTTT. It yields the protein CASSLDQNQPQHF. The rearrangement joins TRBV5-4 to TRBJ1-5; D remains ambiguous. The germline V gene has CDR1 SGHNT and CDR2 YYREEE (reference sequence). The V end was cut by 0 bases, the J end by 7 bases, with 8 bases between. The CDR3 extends over 13 amino acids. The full variable domain, completed using reference TRBV5-4 and TRBJ1-5, is ETGVTQSPTHLIKTRGQQVTLRCSSQSGHNTVSWYQQALGQGPQFIFQYYREEENGRGNFPPRFSGLQFPNYSSELNVNALELDDSALYLCASSLDQNQPQHFGDGTRLSIL.

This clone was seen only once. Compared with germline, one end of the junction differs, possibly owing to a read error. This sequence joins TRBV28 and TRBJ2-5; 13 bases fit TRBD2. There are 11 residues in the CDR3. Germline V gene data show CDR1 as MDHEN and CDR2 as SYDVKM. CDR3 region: CATTTGTSGNF. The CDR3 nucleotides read TGTGCCACCACAACCGGGACTAGCGGGAACTTC. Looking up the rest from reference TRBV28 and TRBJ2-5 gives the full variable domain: DVKVTQSSRYLVKRTGEKVFLECVQDMDHENMFWYRQDPGLGLRLIYFSYDVKMKEKGDIPEGYSVSREKKERFSLILESASTNQTSMYLCATTTGTSGNFGPGTRLLVL.

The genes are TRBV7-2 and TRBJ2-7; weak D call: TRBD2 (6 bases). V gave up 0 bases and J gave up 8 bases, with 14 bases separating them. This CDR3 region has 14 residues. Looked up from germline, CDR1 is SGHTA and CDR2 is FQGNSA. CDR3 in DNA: TGTGCCAGCAGCTTAGCTCGGGACTCGCTACAGCAGTACGTC. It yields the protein CASSLARDSLQQYV.

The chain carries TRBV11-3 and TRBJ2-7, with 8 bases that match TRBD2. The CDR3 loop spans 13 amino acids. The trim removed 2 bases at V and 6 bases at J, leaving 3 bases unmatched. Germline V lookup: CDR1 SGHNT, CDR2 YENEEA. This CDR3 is CASSLREGSEQYF. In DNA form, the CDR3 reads TGTGCCAGCAGCTTACGGGAGGGATCCGAGCAGTACTTC.

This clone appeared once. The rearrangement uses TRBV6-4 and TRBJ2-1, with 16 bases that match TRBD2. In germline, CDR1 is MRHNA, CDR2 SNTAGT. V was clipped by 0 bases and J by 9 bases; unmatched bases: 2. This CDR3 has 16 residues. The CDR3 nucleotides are TGTGCCAGCAGTGACTCGGGACTAGCGGGGGGGATTGAGCAGTTCTTC. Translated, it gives CASSDSGLAGGIEQFF.

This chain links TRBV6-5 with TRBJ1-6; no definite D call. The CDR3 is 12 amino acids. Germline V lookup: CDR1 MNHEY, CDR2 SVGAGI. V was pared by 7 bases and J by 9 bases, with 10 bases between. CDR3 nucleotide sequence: TGTGCCAGCATCGGATTAGGTTCACCCCTCCACTTT. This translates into CASIGLGSPLHF.

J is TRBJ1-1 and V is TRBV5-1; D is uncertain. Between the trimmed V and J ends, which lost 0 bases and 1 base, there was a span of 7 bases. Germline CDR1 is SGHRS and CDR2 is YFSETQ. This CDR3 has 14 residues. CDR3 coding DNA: TGCGCCAGCAGCTTGGTTTCAGGGAACACTGAAGCTTTCTTT. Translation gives CASSLVSGNTEAFF.

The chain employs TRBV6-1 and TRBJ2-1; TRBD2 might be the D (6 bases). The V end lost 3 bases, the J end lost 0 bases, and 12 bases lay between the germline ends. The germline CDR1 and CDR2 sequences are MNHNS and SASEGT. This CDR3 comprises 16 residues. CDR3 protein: CASSDPTSLSYNEQFF. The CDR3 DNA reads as TGTGCCAGCAGTGACCCCACTAGCCTCTCCTACAATGAGCAGTTCTTC.

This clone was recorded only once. The CDR3 nucleotides read TGTGCCAGCAGCCTGCGCGGGGCAAGCCAGGACACTGAAGCTTTCTTT. Translating it yields CASSLRGASQDTEAFF. The chain recombines TRBV14 with TRBJ1-1; D may be TRBD1 (5 bases). V was clipped by 4 bases and J by 3 bases, with 18 bases between them. Germline lookup yields CDR1 SGHDN and CDR2 FVKESK. The CDR3 is 16 amino acids.

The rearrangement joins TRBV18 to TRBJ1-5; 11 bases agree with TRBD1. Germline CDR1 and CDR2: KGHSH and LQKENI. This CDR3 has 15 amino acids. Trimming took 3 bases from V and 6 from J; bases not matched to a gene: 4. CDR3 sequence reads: CASSPGTGGSQPQHF. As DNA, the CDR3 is TGTGCCAGCTCACCTGGGACAGGGGGATCTCAGCCCCAGCATTTT.